Listed below are T cell receptor beta chains from one sample, sequenced in a study of blood T cell repertoires in COVID-19. Here immunoSEQ multiplex PCR was the method, and the copy in TCRdb shows in-frame clones only, minus some. The table shows about 150,000 clones, with 70% to 90% occurring only once. Sequences were obtained from peripheral blood. The source of these receptors is a woman aged 55-69 years with COVID-19, enrolled during active disease. The CDR3 runs from the conserved cysteine through the conserved F or W. The order of the fields is D gene, V gene, J gene, clone size, CDR3 DNA, CDR3 protein. A D gene is named only where the DNA matches it firmly. Clone size is stated in some rows and not others, as once, few, many or a class when expanded.

D gene: NA; V gene: TRBV18; J gene: TRBJ2-7; clone size: once; CDR3 DNA: TGTGCCAGCTCACCAAGGACAGCGACGATAGAGCAGTACTTC; CDR3 protein: CASSPRTATIEQYF
D gene: TRBD2; V gene: TRBV7-8; J gene: TRBJ2-1; clone size: NA; CDR3 DNA: TGTGCCAGCAGCTTAGTCATTTGGCGGGGGGGCCGAAATGAGCAGTTCTTC; CDR3 protein: CASSLVIWRGGRNEQFF
D gene: NA; V gene: TRBV5-5; J gene: TRBJ1-4; clone size: NA; CDR3 DNA: TGTGCCAGCAGCTTGGGCTTCCGGGGTAATGAAAAACTGTTTTTT; CDR3 protein: CASSLGFRGNEKLFF
D gene: NA; V gene: TRBV5-5; J gene: TRBJ1-2; clone size: many; CDR3 DNA: TGTGCCAGCAGCCCCCGTAACTATGGCTACACCTTC; CDR3 protein: CASSPRNYGYTF
D gene: NA; V gene: TRBV7-3; J gene: TRBJ1-2; clone size: NA; CDR3 DNA: TGTGCCAGCAGCTTAGACGGGACATCGTTTGGCTACACCTTC; CDR3 protein: CASSLDGTSFGYTF
D gene: TRBD1; V gene: TRBV7-9; J gene: TRBJ2-7; clone size: NA; CDR3 DNA: TGTGCCAGCAGCTTCAGGACAGGGGTTTTCTACGAGCAGTACTTC; CDR3 protein: CASSFRTGVFYEQYF
D gene: TRBD2; V gene: TRBV10-1; J gene: TRBJ2-3; clone size: few; CDR3 DNA: TGCGCCAGCAGTGAGTCGGCGGGGGGGGCAAGCACAGATACGCAGTATTTT; CDR3 protein: CASSESAGGASTDTQYF
D gene: NA; V gene: TRBV2; J gene: TRBJ1-5; clone size: NA; CDR3 DNA: TGTGCCAGCAGTGAAGTGCTCAGGGACAATCAGCCCCAGCATTTT; CDR3 protein: CASSEVLRDNQPQHF
D gene: NA; V gene: TRBV6-4; J gene: TRBJ1-2; clone size: NA; CDR3 DNA: TGTGCCAGCAGTGACTCGATAGGAGGGCAGAACTATGGCTACACCTTC; CDR3 protein: CASSDSIGGQNYGYTF
D gene: NA; V gene: TRBV11-2; J gene: TRBJ1-6; clone size: NA; CDR3 DNA: TGTGCCAGCAGCCCCGGGCAGGGAGGTTCACCCCTCCACTTT; CDR3 protein: CASSPGQGGSPLHF
D gene: NA; V gene: TRBV25-1; J gene: TRBJ1-2; clone size: once; CDR3 DNA: TGTGCCAGCAGTGAGAGGGTCCGTAACTATGGCTACACCTTC; CDR3 protein: CASSERVRNYGYTF
D gene: NA; V gene: TRBV10-1; J gene: TRBJ1-4; clone size: NA; CDR3 DNA: TGCGCCAGCCGCAGATCTCAAGTATCTAATGAAAAACTGTTTTTT; CDR3 protein: CASRRSQVSNEKLFF
D gene: NA; V gene: TRBV5-1; J gene: TRBJ2-6; clone size: NA; CDR3 DNA: TGCGCCAGCAGCTCATTCTCTGGGGCCAACGTCCTGACTTTC; CDR3 protein: CASSSFSGANVLTF
D gene: TRBD1; V gene: TRBV6-2/TRBV6-3; J gene: TRBJ1-1; clone size: NA; CDR3 DNA: TGTGCCAGCAGTGCGGACAGGCGGATGAACACTGAAGCTTTCTTT; CDR3 protein: CASSADRRMNTEAFF
D gene: NA; V gene: TRBV7-4; J gene: TRBJ1-4; clone size: once; CDR3 DNA: TGTGCCAGCAGCCCAGAAGGCAGGGCTCGGGAAAAACTGTTTTTT; CDR3 protein: CASSPEGRAREKLFF
D gene: TRBD1; V gene: TRBV7-2; J gene: TRBJ1-2; clone size: once; CDR3 DNA: TGTGCCAGCAGCCCCGGACAGGGTATGGATGGCTACACCTTC; CDR3 protein: CASSPGQGMDGYTF
D gene: NA; V gene: TRBV6-2/TRBV6-3; J gene: TRBJ1-5; clone size: NA; CDR3 DNA: TGTGCCAGCAGCATCTCGACAGCGAGCAATCAGCCCCAGCATTTT; CDR3 protein: CASSISTASNQPQHF
D gene: NA; V gene: TRBV5-1; J gene: TRBJ2-3; clone size: NA; CDR3 DNA: TGCGCCAGCAGCTCCACTGTTCGCCCCGGCCTAGGCGGAGATACGCAGTATTTT; CDR3 protein: CASSSTVRPGLGGDTQYF
D gene: TRBD1; V gene: TRBV3-1/TRBV3-2; J gene: TRBJ1-4; clone size: once; CDR3 DNA: TGTGCCAGCAGCCAAGACAGCAGGGGGCTTGGTGAAAAACTGTTTTTT; CDR3 protein: CASSQDSRGLGEKLFF
D gene: TRBD2; V gene: TRBV10-3; J gene: TRBJ2-3; clone size: NA; CDR3 DNA: TGTGCCATCAGCAAACGACTAGCGAGTCAGTCCACAGATACGCAGTATTTT; CDR3 protein: CAISKRLASQSTDTQYF
D gene: NA; V gene: TRBV5-1; J gene: TRBJ2-3; clone size: NA; CDR3 DNA: TGCGCCAGCTCGATAGGAGGGCGGAACACAGATACGCAGTATTTT; CDR3 protein: CASSIGGRNTDTQYF
D gene: TRBD1; V gene: TRBV4-1; J gene: TRBJ1-3; clone size: few; CDR3 DNA: TGCGCCAGCAGCCTATACGGGACAGGGATGGGAAACACCATATATTTT; CDR3 protein: CASSLYGTGMGNTIYF
D gene: NA; V gene: TRBV6-6; J gene: TRBJ2-1; clone size: NA; CDR3 DNA: TGTGCCAGCAGTTACGATCCCCACAGCTCCTACAATGAGCAGTTCTTC; CDR3 protein: CASSYDPHSSYNEQFF
D gene: TRBD1; V gene: TRBV27; J gene: TRBJ1-2; clone size: NA; CDR3 DNA: TGTGCCAGCAGCCTGGACAGGGACTATGGCTACACCTTC; CDR3 protein: CASSLDRDYGYTF
D gene: NA; V gene: TRBV12-5; J gene: TRBJ2-7; clone size: NA; CDR3 DNA: TGTGCTAGTGGTTGGGGGCCGGGACCAGGTTATCTCGAGCAGTACTTC; CDR3 protein: CASGWGPGPGYLEQYF
D gene: NA; V gene: TRBV5-1; J gene: TRBJ1-2; clone size: NA; CDR3 DNA: TGCGCCAGCAGCTTGGAGCCGGGGGGCTATGGCTACACCTTC; CDR3 protein: CASSLEPGGYGYTF
D gene: NA; V gene: TRBV27; J gene: TRBJ1-5; clone size: NA; CDR3 DNA: TGTGCCAGCAGTTTATTACCGGACAGCAACCCTAATAGCAATCAGCCCCAGCATTTT; CDR3 protein: CASSLLPDSNPNSNQPQHF
D gene: NA; V gene: TRBV6-6; J gene: TRBJ2-1; clone size: NA; CDR3 DNA: TGTGCCAGCAGTTACTCGGACGGGAGCTCCTACAATGAGCAGTTCTTC; CDR3 protein: CASSYSDGSSYNEQFF
D gene: NA; V gene: TRBV9; J gene: TRBJ2-7; clone size: NA; CDR3 DNA: TGTGCCAGCAGCGTAGCTGGTGCGGGGGCCGACGAGCAGTACTTC; CDR3 protein: CASSVAGAGADEQYF
D gene: TRBD1; V gene: TRBV19; J gene: TRBJ1-5; clone size: NA; CDR3 DNA: TGTGCCAGTAGCTTAGGACAGGGAACGAATCAGCCCCAGCATTTT; CDR3 protein: CASSLGQGTNQPQHF